The following is a T cell receptor (beta chain) sequence with its context. The record originates from a study of blood T cell repertoires in COVID-19. The trim removed 3 bases at V and 5 bases at J, leaving 9 bases unmatched. The germline CDR1 and CDR2 sequences are SGHRS and YFSETQ. The CDR3 has 15 residues. Original handling: Counts of nucleated cells, estimated from reference gene primer amplification, were obtained. The protocol was immunoSEQ multiplex PCR, while the TCRdb copy is restricted to in-frame clones and leaves out a portion. V and J calls plus clone size are reproduced from that table; the DNA served to infer D and trimming. The table shows approximately 260,000 clones, with 89% occurring only once.

This rearrangement joins TRBV5-1 to TRBJ2-7; the match to TRBD2 covers 9 bases. Sequenced: peripheral blood. The receptor was isolated from a man aged 45-65 years with acute or convalescent COVID-19. CDR3 sequence reads: CASSWGSGGQDEQYF. CDR3 coding DNA: TGCGCCAGCAGCTGGGGTAGCGGGGGCCAGGACGAGCAGTACTTC.